The present entry profiles one T cell receptor beta chain with its context. Its antigen specificity is not known. No quality values exist for individual bases; no much larger clone is one base distant. V sheds 4 bases and J sheds 4 bases, leaving 13 bases between their ends. Measured from the cysteine to the phenylalanine, the CDR3 is 15 residues long. Only the CDR3 DNA is retained, 45 bases long and in frame from the first base. The germline V gene (reference sequence) provides CDR1 LNHDA and CDR2 SQIVND. This sample was taken from a study of T cell responses to AZD1222 COVID-19 vaccine (dated by TCRdb to the early 2020s). With regard to the full study: TCR sequencing was performed for more than 230 trial participants, of whom approximately 200 were given two doses of AZD1222 and around 26 were given two doses of MenACWY control vaccine. Enrollment into the trials was organized by age into subgroups of 18-55, 56-69 and 70-plus years, and those subgroups contained roughly 150, 30 and 60 TCR-sequenced participants, respectively.

This sample's time point label indicates: about 28 days (+/-7) after the second vaccine dose. AZD1222 recipients whose second dose came at about 4 weeks and those whose second dose came at about 12 weeks were combined into one group, since spike-specific TCR depth and breadth did not differ between the two schedules. The vaccinee samples were drawn from two UK trials, COV001 and COV002, one of which was a single-blind randomized controlled phase 2/3 trial testing AZD1222 (ChAdOx1 nCoV-19) in healthy adults. For TCRbeta chain sequencing, PBMC samples from trial participants were taken at day 0 and at day 28 after the second dose. Points the paper makes about the study in general: After two AZD1222 doses, spike-specific TCR breadth and depth were significantly higher than at day 0 and than in MenACWY recipients. The 56-69-year group was small, and its depth increase did not reach significance, likely because of low power. Because no day 14 peak-response samples were available, repertoires were characterized only after the peak T cell response. Conclusions about previously exposed vaccinees were limited because only a handful of AZD1222 recipients were SARS-CoV-2 seropositive at baseline. Reportedly, almost half of the unique spike-specific TCRs recognized epitopes lying outside the regions that are mutated in the B.1.351 and B.1.1.7 variants. CD4 TCRs associated with the vaccine covered the entire spike protein, and the dominant responses were in regions 160-218 and 743-854. Most participants were white British and females outnumbered males, and the authors suggested that clonal diversity may have been underestimated.

The CDR3 regions of human TCRbeta chains were analyzed by immunosequencing. The authors processed their data as follows. Repertoire TCRs were matched against a reference library of SARS-CoV-2-specific TCRs generated with the MIRA antigen-specificity platform. Breadth was defined as the fraction of unique TCRs that were SARS-CoV-2-associated, and depth was defined as the fraction of total T cells that were SARS-CoV-2-associated. Using the MIRA data, each spike-specific TCR was assigned both to the spike region to which the TCR was reactive and to a CD4 or CD8 class. Log10-transformed breadth and depth values were compared by one-way ANOVA with Sidak's multiple comparisons tests. What TCRdb holds here is the immuneACCESS table cut down to in-frame rearrangements. Part of the clones is not present; checked against another copy, under half of the missing clones reflect an unresolved V gene, and the others are unexplained. Clone size and V and J calls were adopted from that table, with D and trimming inferred from the DNA. The sample table shows 150,000 to 180,000 clones, and roughly nine tenths are seen once. Of the sample, more than 1.3% falls within the top ten clones.

The receptor was derived from an adult who received the AZD1222 COVID-19 vaccine. Sequencing was performed on peripheral blood, taken 28 days after the second AZD1222 dose. The chain uses TRBV19 and TRBJ2-2; the D gene is perhaps TRBD1, on 6 matching bases. The CDR3: CASSTNTGFTGELFF. The DNA sequence is TGTGCCAGTAGTACCAACACAGGGTTCACCGGGGAGCTGTTTTTT.